Below, one TCR beta chain is given with its context. No cognate antigen has been identified for it. Base quality data are lacking; no much larger clone is found one base away. Sample time point, as interpreted from the label and publication: week 47, end of study. Each vaccine dose, consisting of 300 ug of a 20-mer mutant IDH1 peptide in Montanide, was administered subcutaneously with topical imiquimod. Across visits V03 through V10, patients got a total of eight vaccinations, given in weeks 1, 3, 5, 7, 11, 15, 19 and 23. Newly diagnosed WHO grade 3 or 4 IDH1-mutant astrocytomas showing loss of nuclear ATRX were present in the donors. The samples were drawn from NOA16, a multicentre, single-arm, open-label phase I trial in Germany that tested a mutant IDH1 peptide vaccine in humans for the first time. Genomic DNA for TCRB sequencing was extracted from EDTA blood using the DNeasy Blood and Tissue Kit.

The CDR3 measures 16 amino acids from cysteine to phenylalanine. Of all the DNA, just the CDR3 is kept, 48 bases in frame from base 1. The junction carries 15 bases between V and J, which are trimmed by 3 bases and 0 bases respectively. Sequences MNHEY (CDR1) and SMNVEV (CDR2) are obtained from the germline V gene (reference sequence). The data belong to a study of a mutant IDH1 vaccine in newly diagnosed glioma (dated by TCRdb to the early 2020s). Notes on the research overall: In the chemotherapy-containing groups, vaccination started alongside temozolomide cycles, whereas in patients who had radiotherapy alone it started 4-6 weeks after radiotherapy. The approximately 32 treated patients were roughly 60% male and around 40% female, with a mean age of roughly 40 years. Prior to enrollment, standard therapy consisting of radiotherapy alone, temozolomide alone, or radiochemotherapy with temozolomide had been administered to patients, with the combination being received by most patients. The week-35 safety follow-up took place at visit V12, and the week-47 end of study took place at visit V13. Peripheral blood was drawn at six visits: V03 (baseline), V05, V07, V10, V12 and V13. Longitudinal TCRB deep sequencing was done for fewer than 30 treated patients, wherever samples were available for exploratory analyses.

The study at large found these results: Immune responses induced by the vaccine were seen in around 93% of patients across multiple MHC alleles. The authors noted that analyses of patient blood samples could not be reproduced because of sample limitations. No apparent relationship was observed between pseudoprogression and alterations in the top peripheral T cell clonotypes detected by TCRB sequencing. PBMC samples for TCRB deep sequencing were selected based on availability.

Library preparation employed the immunoSEQ multiplex PCR assay. Rearranged TCR beta chain sequences were amplified with the hsTCRB Kit following the manufacturer's protocol. An Illumina MiSeq was used to sequence the TCRB libraries. The paper's data handling went like this. Demultiplexing, trimming and gene mapping were performed with the kit vendor's proprietary platform. This immuneACCESS table, as held by TCRdb, lists in-frame sequences with V and J called but not all clones. Of the missing ones, under half trace to an unresolved V gene in checked studies; the others have no known cause. The DNA was the basis for D and trimming; V, J and clone size are from that table. In this sample the table shows about 94,000 clones, about nine tenths of which occur a single time. The ten largest clones take up approximately 0.8% of the sample.

Sample: PBMCs, taken from a glioma patient whose treatment included an IDH1 peptide vaccine. The chain joins TRBV27 to TRBJ2-7; the best D guess is TRBD1, with 5 bases matching. This sequence originates from a woman aged 45-65 years with glioma. The nucleotide sequence is TGTGCCAGCAGTTTGGTGGGCACAGGAACCTCCTACGAGCAGTACTTC. It specifies CASSLVGTGTSYEQYF.